This TCR beta chain was found in a study of PD-L1 blockade in urothelial cancer. Study overall: About 85% of the roughly 30 patients were males with bladder-origin urothelial cancer. Samples of blood were analyzed 3 weeks (second dose) and 6 weeks after treatment start. Median T cell yield per blood sample was about 140,000 cells.

Time point denoted: pretreatment peripheral blood. The length of the CDR3 is 14 residues. The ends lost 4 bases at V and 2 bases at J; junction bases unmatched: 4. CDR1 MNHEY and CDR2 SVGAGI come from the germline V gene. Libraries were prepared by immunoSEQ multiplex PCR; TCRdb keeps only in-frame clonotypes and omits some of them. The sample yields 60,000 to 75,000 clones, around 84% seen once. This sequence was found in a woman aged 65 to 85 with urothelial cancer. The chain employs TRBV6-5 and TRBJ2-5; 7 positions match TRBD2. The input for sequencing was PBMCs, taken around atezolizumab (anti-PD-L1) treatment. CDR3 DNA sequence: TGTGCCAGCAGTTCTATAGCGGGTCAAGAGACCCAGTACTTC. As protein: CASSSIAGQETQYF.